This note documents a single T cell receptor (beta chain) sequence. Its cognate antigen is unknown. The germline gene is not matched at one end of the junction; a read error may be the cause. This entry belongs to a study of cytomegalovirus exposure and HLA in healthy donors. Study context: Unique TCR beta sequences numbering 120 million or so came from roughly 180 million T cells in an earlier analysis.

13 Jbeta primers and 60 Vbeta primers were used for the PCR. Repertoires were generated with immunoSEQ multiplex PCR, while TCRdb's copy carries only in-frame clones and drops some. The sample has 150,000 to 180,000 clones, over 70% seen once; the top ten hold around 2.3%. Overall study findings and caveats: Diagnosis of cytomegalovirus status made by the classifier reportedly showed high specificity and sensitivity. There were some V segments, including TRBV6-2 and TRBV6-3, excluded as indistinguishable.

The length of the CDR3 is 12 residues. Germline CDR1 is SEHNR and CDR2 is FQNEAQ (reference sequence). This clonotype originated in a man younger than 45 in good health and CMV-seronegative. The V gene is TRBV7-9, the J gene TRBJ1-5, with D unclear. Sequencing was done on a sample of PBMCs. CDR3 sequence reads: CASSLSGKPQNF. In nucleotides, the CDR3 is TGTGCCAGCAGCTTGTCCGGGAAGCCCCAGAATTTT.